This T cell receptor (beta chain) stems from a study of lymphopenia after photon versus proton radiotherapy. Clones were sequenced by immunoSEQ multiplex PCR, and TCRdb holds only the in-frame ones, with some missing. The profile shows approximately 53,000 clones, 92% of them singletons. This CDR3 comprises 13 residues. The V gene lost 7 bases and the J gene lost 0 bases, with 7 bases spanning the gap. The germline gives CDR1 SNHLY, CDR2 FYNNEI. Sequencing was performed on peripheral blood, taken from a patient treated with photon-based radiotherapy. The chain links TRBV2 to TRBJ2-1; D is unresolved. The sequence came from a woman aged 35 to 49 with cholangiocarcinoma. DNA for the CDR3: TGTGCCAGCATCGAGAGCTCCTACAATGAGCAGTTCTTC. It yields the protein CASIESSYNEQFF.